This T cell receptor beta chain originates from a study of blood T cell repertoires in COVID-19. Clones were sequenced by immunoSEQ multiplex PCR, and TCRdb holds only the in-frame ones, with some missing. The sample has 140,000 to 150,000 clones, roughly 82% seen once. Trimming took 4 bases from V and 6 from J; bases not matched to a gene: 11. Looked up from germline, CDR1 is MDHEN and CDR2 is SYDVKM. The CDR3 has 15 residues. The chain is built from TRBV28 and TRBJ1-2; 7 nucleotides align to TRBD1. The material sequenced was peripheral blood. The receptor comes from a man between 60 and 70 years old with active or convalescent COVID-19. The chain's CDR3 is CASSSYRGSGNGYTF. CDR3 bases: TGTGCCAGCAGTTCCTACAGGGGTTCGGGGAATGGCTACACCTTC.